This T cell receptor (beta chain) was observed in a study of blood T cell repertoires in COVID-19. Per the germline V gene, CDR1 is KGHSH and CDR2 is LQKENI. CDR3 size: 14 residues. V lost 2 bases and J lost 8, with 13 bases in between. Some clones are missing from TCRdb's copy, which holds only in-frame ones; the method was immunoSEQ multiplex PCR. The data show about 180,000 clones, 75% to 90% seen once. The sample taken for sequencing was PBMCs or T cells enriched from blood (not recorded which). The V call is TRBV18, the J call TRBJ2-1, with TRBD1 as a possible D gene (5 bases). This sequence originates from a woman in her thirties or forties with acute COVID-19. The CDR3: CASSPSPGWHEQFF. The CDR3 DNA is TGTGCCAGCTCACCAAGTCCAGGGTGGCATGAGCAGTTCTTC.